One and the same sample provided the 8 T cell receptor beta chains below, sequenced in a study of T cell repertoires in cytomegalovirus infection. TCRdb reanalysed the reads using MiXCR and keeps one entry per CDR3 protein. This table holds approximately 300,000 distinct CDR3 sequences, under 35% found once. For these receptors, no antigen is known. The sample was cultured PBMCs, taken from culture after CMV antigen stimulation. The receptor set was obtained from a human donor in good health (CMV status not recorded). Some clones in this sample may be carry-over from other donors' samples.

This clonotype occurred once. The rearrangement links TRBV18 to TRBJ1-4; D remains ambiguous. The CDR3 loop spans 16 amino acids. V was trimmed by 0 bases and J by 5 bases, leaving 13 bases between them. CDR1 is KGHSH and CDR2 is LQKENI in the germline V gene. The CDR3, as DNA: TGTGCCAGCTCACCACCCCCTAACCAAGGGAATGAAAAACTGTTTTTT. Its translation: CASSPPPNQGNEKLFF. Full variable domain (remainder filled in from reference TRBV18 and TRBJ1-4): NAGVMQNPRHLVRRRGQEARLRCSPMKGHSHVYWYRQLPEEGLKFMVYLQKENIIDESGMPKERFSAEFPKEGPSILRIQQVVRGDSAAYFCASSPPPNQGNEKLFFGSGTQLSVL.

This chain links TRBV7-9 with TRBJ1-1; weak D call: TRBD1 (6 bases). Trimming removed 5 bases from V and 4 bases from J, with 23 bases in between. CDR1 and CDR2 (germline): SEHNR, FQNEAQ (reference sequence). CDR3 length: 17 amino acids. DNA for the CDR3: TGTGCCAGCAGCCCTCCGGACAGCTCCGGGTATCGCACTGAAGCTTTCTTT. Translation: CASSPPDSSGYRTEAFF.

This clonotype has a single count. V is TRBV11-2 and J is TRBJ1-4; no clear D. V was clipped by 5 bases and J by 8 bases, with 9 bases between them. The CDR3 consists of 12 residues. Germline values: CDR1 SGHAT, CDR2 FQNNGV. DNA of the CDR3: TGTGCCAGCAGCGTCGGTCGCGAAAAACTGTTTTTT. Protein product: CASSVGREKLFF.

This clonotype was detected only a few times. The chain carries TRBV6-1 and TRBJ1-4; no clear D. The CDR3 is 11 residues long. From germline, CDR1 is MNHNS and CDR2 SASEGT. The V and J ends lost 6 bases and 11 bases respectively, with 10 bases between them. CDR3 sequence (DNA): TGTGCCAGCAGAAACGAGGATAAACTGTTTTTT. The encoded protein is CASRNEDKLFF.

This clonotype was recorded at least ten times. The rearrangement links TRBV12-3 or TRBV12-4 to TRBJ2-3; the match to TRBD2 covers 7 bases. This CDR3 is built from 16 residues. V lost 5 bases, J lost 1 base, and 9 bases stayed unmatched. The CDR3: CASSPSGPGGTDTQYF. Here the CDR3 DNA reads TGTGCCAGCAGTCCTAGCGGACCTGGGGGCACAGATACGCAGTATTTT.

The gene calls are TRBV7-9 and TRBJ2-1; D not resolved. The V end lost 6 bases, the J end lost 5 bases, and 8 bases lay between the germline ends. This CDR3 has 12 residues. Germline assignment: CDR1 SEHNR and CDR2 FQNEAQ (reference sequence). The CDR3 nucleotides read TGTGCCAGCAGGGAGCTAGACAATGAGCAGTTCTTC. This sequence encodes CASRELDNEQFF.

This clonotype was found many times. V usage is TRBV23-1 and J usage is TRBJ1-5; D remains unclear. TRBV23-1 is reported as an ORF; its role is uncertain. The CDR3 is made up of 15 amino acids. V lost 0 bases, J lost 6 bases, and 12 bases lay in between. CDR3 protein: CASSQSRATCQPQHF. CDR3 DNA sequence: TGCGCCAGCAGTCAATCGAGGGCGACTTGTCAGCCCCAGCATTTT.

The chain joins TRBV28 to TRBJ1-1, with 7 nucleotides matching TRBD1. This CDR3 has 14 amino acids. The junction had 7 bases not matched to a gene; V was cut back by 5 bases and J by 4 bases. Germline V gene lookup returns CDR1 MDHEN and CDR2 SYDVKM. CDR3 protein: CASSERQGGTEAFF. Written as DNA, the CDR3 is TGTGCCAGCAGTGAGAGACAGGGAGGCACTGAAGCTTTCTTT.